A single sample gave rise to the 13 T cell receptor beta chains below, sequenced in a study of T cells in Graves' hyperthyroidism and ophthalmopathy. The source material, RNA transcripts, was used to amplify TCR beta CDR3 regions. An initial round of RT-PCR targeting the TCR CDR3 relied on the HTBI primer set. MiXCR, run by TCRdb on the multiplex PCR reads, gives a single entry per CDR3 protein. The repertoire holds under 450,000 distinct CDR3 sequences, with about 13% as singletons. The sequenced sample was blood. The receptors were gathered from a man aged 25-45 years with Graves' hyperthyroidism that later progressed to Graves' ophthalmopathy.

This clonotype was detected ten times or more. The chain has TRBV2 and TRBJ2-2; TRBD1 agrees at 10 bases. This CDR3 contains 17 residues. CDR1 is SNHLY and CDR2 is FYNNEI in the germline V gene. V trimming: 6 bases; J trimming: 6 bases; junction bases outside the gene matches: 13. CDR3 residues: CASSDIEDRGIAGELFF. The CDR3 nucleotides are TGTGCCAGCAGCGACATTGAGGACAGGGGGATCGCCGGGGAGCTGTTTTTT.

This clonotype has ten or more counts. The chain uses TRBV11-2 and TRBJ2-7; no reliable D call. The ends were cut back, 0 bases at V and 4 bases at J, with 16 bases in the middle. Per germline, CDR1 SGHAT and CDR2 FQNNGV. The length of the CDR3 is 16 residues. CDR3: CASSLESGHDLYEQYF. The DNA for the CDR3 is TGTGCCAGCAGCTTAGAGAGTGGGCACGACCTGTACGAGCAGTACTTC.

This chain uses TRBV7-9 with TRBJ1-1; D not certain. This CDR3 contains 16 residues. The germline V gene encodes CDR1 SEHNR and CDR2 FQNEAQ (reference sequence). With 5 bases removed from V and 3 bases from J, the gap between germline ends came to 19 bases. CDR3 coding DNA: TGTGCCAGCAGCCCCAAAATTCCCTTTGTGGACACTGAAGCTTTCTTT. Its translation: CASSPKIPFVDTEAFF.

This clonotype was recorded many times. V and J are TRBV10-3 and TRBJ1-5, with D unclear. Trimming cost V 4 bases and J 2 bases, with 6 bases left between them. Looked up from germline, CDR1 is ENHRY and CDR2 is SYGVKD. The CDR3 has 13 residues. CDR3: CAISGSGNQPQHF. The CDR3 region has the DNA TGTGCCATCAGTGGATCGGGCAATCAGCCCCAGCATTTT.

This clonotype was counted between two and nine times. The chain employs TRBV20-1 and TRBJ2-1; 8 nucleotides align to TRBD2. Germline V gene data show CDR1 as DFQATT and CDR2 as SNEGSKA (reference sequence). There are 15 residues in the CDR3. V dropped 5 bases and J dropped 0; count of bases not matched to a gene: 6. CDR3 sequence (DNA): TGCAGTGCTGATGCCGGGACTAGCTCCTACAATGAGCAGTTCTTC. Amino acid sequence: CSADAGTSSYNEQFF.

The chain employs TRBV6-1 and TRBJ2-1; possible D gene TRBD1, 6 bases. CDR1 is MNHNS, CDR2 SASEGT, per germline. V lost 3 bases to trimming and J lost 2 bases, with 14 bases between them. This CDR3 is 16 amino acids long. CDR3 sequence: CASSDDHREPYNEQFF. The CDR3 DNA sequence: TGTGCCAGCAGTGACGACCACAGGGAGCCCTACAATGAGCAGTTCTTC.

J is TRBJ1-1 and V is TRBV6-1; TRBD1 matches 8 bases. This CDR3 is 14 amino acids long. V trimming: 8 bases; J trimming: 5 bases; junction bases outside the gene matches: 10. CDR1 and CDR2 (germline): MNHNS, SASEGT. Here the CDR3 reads CASYVQGARTEAFF. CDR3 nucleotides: TGTGCCAGCTATGTCCAGGGGGCGCGGACTGAAGCTTTCTTT.

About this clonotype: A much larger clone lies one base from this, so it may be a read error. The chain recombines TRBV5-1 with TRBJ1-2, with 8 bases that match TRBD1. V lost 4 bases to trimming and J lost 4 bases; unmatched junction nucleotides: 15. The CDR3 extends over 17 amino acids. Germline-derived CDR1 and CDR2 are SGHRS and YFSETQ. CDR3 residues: CASSMRPGQARPYGYTF. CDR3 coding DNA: TGCGCCAGCAGCATGAGGCCGGGACAGGCGAGACCCTATGGCTACACCTTC.

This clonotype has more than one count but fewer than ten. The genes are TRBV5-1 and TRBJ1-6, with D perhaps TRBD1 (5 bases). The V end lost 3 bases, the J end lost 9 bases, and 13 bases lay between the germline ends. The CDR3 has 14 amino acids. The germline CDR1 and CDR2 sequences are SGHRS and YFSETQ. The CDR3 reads CASSWGRIGSPLHF. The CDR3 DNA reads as TGCGCCAGCAGCTGGGGACGGATAGGTTCACCCCTCCACTTT.

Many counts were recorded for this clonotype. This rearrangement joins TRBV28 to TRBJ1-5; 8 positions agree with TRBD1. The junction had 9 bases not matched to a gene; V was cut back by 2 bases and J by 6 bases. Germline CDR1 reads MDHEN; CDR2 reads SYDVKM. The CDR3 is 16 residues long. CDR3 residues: CASSLQGAAEGQPQHF. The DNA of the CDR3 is TGTGCCAGCAGTTTACAGGGGGCAGCTGAGGGTCAGCCCCAGCATTTT.

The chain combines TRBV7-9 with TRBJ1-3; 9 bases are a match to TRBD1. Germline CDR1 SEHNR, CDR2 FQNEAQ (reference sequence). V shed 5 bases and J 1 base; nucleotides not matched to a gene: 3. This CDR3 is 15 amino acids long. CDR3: CASSTDRGSGNTIYF. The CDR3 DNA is TGTGCCAGCAGCACCGACAGGGGGTCTGGAAACACCATATATTTT.

CDR3 amino acids: CASSQGAGSTDTQYF. In DNA, the CDR3 is TGTGCCAGCAGCCAGGGAGCGGGGAGCACAGATACGCAGTATTTT. The J gene is TRBJ2-3, the V gene TRBV7-8; 7 nucleotides agree with TRBD2. Losses at the gene ends were 5 bases for V and 0 bases for J; bases not matched to a gene: 5. Germline loops: CDR1 SGHVS, CDR2 FQNEAQ. CDR3 length: 15 residues.

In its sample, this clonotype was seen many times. The CDR3 sequence: CASSFNRGSTEAFF. CDR3 DNA: TGTGCCAGCAGCTTCAACAGGGGAAGCACTGAAGCTTTCTTT. This rearrangement joins TRBV11-2 to TRBJ1-1; TRBD1 matches at 7 bases. The CDR3 has 14 amino acids. Germline CDR1 and CDR2: SGHAT and FQNNGV. V lost 3 bases, J lost 4 bases, and 5 bases stayed unmatched.